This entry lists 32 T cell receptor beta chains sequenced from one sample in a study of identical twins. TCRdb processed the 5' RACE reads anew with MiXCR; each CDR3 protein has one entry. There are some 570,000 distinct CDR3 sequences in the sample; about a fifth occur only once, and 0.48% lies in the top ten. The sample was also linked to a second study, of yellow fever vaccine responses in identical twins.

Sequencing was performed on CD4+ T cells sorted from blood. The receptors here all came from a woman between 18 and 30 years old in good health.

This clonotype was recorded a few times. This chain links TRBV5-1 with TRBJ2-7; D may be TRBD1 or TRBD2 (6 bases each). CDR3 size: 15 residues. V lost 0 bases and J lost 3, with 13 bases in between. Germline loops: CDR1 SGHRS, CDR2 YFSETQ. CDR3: CASSLDPGGSYEQYV. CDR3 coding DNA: TGCGCCAGCAGCTTGGATCCCGGGGGCAGCTACGAGCAGTACGTC.

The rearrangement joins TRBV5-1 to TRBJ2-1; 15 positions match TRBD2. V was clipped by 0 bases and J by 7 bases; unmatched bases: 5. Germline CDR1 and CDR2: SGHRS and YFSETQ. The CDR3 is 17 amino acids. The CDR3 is CASSLVRGTSGRNEQFF. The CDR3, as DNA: TGCGCCAGCAGCTTGGTGCGCGGGACTAGCGGGAGGAATGAGCAGTTCTTC.

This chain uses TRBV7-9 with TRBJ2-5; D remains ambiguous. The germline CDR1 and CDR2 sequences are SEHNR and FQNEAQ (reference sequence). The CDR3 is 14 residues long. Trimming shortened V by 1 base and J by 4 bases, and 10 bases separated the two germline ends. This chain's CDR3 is CASSLEAVGETQYF. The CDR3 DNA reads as TGTGCCAGCAGCTTAGAGGCGGTCGGAGAGACCCAGTACTTC.

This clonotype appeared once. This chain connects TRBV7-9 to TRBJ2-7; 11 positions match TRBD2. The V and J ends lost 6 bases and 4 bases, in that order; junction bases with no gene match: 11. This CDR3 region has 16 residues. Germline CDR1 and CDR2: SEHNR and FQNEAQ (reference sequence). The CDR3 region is CASSTYTSGRNYEQYF. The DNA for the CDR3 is TGTGCCAGCAGTACCTACACTAGCGGGAGAAATTACGAGCAGTACTTC.

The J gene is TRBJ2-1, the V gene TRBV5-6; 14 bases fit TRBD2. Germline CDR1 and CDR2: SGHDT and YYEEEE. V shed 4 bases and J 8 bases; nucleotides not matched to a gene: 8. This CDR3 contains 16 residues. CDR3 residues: CASSAVGTSGSHEQFF. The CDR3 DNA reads TGTGCCAGCAGCGCCGTCGGGACTAGCGGGAGTCATGAGCAGTTCTTC.

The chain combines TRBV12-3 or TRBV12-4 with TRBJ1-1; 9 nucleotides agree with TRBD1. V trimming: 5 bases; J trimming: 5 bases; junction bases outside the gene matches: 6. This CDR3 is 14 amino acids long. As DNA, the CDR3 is TGTGCCAGCAGTCTCACGGGACAGGGAACTGAAGCTTTCTTT. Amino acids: CASSLTGQGTEAFF.

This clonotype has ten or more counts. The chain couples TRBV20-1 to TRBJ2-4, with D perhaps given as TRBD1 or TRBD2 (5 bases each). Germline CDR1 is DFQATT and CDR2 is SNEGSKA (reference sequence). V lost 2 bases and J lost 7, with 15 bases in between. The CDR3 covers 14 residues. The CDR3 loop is CSARPEVGTNIQYF. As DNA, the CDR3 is TGCAGTGCTAGACCCGAGGTGGGGACGAACATTCAGTACTTC.

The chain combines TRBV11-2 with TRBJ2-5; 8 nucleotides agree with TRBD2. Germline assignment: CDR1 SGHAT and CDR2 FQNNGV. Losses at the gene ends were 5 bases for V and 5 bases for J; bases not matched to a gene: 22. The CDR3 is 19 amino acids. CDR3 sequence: CASSLLVEGGRFIPETQYF. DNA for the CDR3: TGTGCCAGCAGCCTCTTGGTCGAGGGCGGGAGGTTTATACCCGAGACCCAGTACTTC.

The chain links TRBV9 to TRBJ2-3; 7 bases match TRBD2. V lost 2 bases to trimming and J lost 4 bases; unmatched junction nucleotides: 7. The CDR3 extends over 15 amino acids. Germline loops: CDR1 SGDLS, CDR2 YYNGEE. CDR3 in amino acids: CASSVTAGTSDTQYF. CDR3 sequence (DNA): TGTGCCAGCAGCGTTACAGCGGGAACGTCAGATACGCAGTATTTT.

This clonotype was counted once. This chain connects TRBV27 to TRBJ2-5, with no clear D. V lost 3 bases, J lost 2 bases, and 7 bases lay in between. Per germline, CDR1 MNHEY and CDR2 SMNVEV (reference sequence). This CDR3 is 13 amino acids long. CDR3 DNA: TGTGCCAGCAGTTTTCGGTGGCAAGAGACCCAGTACTTC. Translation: CASSFRWQETQYF.

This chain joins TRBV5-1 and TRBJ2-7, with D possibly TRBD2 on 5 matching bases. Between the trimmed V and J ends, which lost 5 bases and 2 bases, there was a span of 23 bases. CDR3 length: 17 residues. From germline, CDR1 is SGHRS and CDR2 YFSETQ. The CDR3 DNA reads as TGCGCCAGCAGTGATACCGCGGGCCCCTTCTTGCCCTACGAGCAGTACTTC. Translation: CASSDTAGPFLPYEQYF.

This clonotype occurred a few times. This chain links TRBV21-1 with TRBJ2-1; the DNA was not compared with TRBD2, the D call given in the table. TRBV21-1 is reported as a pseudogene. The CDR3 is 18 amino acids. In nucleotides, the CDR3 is TGTGCCATCGGGCTTCTCGACCGATCCGACTTCGGCGGGCGGAAGCAGTTCTTC. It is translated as CAIGLLDRSDFGGRKQFF.

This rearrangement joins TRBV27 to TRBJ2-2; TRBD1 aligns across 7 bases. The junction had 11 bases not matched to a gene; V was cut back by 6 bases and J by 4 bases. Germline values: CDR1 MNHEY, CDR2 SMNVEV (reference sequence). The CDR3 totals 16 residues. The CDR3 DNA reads TGTGCCAGCAGCAAACAAGGGGGCGTCGTCACCGGGGAGCTGTTTTTT. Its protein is CASSKQGGVVTGELFF.

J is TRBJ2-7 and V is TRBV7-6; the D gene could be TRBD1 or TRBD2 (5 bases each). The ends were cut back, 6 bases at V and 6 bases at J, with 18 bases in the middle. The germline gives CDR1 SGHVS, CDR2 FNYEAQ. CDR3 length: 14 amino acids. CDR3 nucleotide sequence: TGTGCCAGCAGTCGGACAAGTTTTGGAGGCGAGCAGTACTTC. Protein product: CASSRTSFGGEQYF.

The CDR3 bases are TGTGCCAGCAGCACGAGGGGGACCTACGAGCAGTACTTC. Protein sequence: CASSTRGTYEQYF. The chain employs TRBV16 and TRBJ2-7; a possible D gene is TRBD1 (6 bases). From germline, CDR1 is KGHSY and CDR2 FQNENV. This CDR3 is 13 amino acids long. The germline V and J ends were trimmed by 5 bases and 2 bases, with 10 bases remaining between them.

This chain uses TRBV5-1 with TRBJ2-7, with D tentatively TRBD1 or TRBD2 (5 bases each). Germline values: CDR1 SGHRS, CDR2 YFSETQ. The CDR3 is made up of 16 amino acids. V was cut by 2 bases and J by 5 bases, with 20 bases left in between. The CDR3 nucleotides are TGCGCCAGCAGCTTACCTCAGGGTGCCGGGAAAAACGAGCAGTACTTC. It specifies CASSLPQGAGKNEQYF.

CDR3 coding DNA: TGCGCCAGCAGCTACCTAGCGGCTAGCTCCTACAATGAGCAGTTCTTC. This encodes CASSYLAASSYNEQFF. The chain couples TRBV5-1 to TRBJ2-1, with 7 bases aligning to TRBD2. Trimming took 3 bases from V and 0 from J; bases not matched to a gene: 6. CDR1 and CDR2 from the germline V gene are SGHRS and YFSETQ. CDR3 length equals 16 residues.

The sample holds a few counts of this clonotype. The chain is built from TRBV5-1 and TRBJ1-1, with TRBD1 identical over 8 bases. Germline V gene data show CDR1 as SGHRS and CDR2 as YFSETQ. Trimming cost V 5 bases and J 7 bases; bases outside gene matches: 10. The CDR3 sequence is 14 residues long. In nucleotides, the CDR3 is TGCGCCAGCAGTACGGGACAGGCTATTTATGAAGCTTTCTTT. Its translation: CASSTGQAIYEAFF.

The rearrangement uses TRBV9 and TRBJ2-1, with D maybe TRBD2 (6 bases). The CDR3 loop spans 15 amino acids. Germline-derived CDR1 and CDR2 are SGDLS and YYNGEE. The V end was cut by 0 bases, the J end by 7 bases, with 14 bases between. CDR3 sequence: CASSVAPNGGNEQFF. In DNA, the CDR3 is TGTGCCAGCAGCGTAGCCCCCAATGGGGGGAATGAGCAGTTCTTC.

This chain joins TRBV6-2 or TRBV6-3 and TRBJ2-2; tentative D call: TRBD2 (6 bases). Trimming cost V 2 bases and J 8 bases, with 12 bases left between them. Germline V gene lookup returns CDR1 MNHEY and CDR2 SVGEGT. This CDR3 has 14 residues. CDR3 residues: CASSYGLAKGELFF. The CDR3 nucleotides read TGTGCCAGCAGTTACGGGCTAGCGAAGGGGGAGCTGTTTTTT.

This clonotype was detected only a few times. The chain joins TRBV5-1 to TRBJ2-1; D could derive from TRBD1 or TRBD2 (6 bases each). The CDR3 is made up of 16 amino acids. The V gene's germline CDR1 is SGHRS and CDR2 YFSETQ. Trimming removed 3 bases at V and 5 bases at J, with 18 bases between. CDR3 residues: CASSSGGSGTHNEQFF. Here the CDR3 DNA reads TGCGCCAGCAGCTCTGGGGGCTCCGGGACTCACAATGAGCAGTTCTTC.

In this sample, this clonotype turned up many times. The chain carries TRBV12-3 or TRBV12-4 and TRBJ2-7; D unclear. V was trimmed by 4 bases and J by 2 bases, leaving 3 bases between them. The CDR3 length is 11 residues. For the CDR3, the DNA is TGTGCCAGCAGTTCAACCTACGAGCAGTACTTC. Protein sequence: CASSSTYEQYF.

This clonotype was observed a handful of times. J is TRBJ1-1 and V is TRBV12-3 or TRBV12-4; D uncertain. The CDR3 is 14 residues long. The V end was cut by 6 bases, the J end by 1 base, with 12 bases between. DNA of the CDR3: TGTGCCAGCAGCCCGTGGACGGGGAACACTGAAGCTTTCTTT. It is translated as CASSPWTGNTEAFF.

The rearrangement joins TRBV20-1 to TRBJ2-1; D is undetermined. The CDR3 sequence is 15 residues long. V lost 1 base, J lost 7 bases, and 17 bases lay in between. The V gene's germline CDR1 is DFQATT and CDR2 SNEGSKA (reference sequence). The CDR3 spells CSARVPATSKNEQFF. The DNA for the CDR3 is TGCAGTGCTAGAGTCCCCGCTACGTCAAAAAATGAGCAGTTCTTC.

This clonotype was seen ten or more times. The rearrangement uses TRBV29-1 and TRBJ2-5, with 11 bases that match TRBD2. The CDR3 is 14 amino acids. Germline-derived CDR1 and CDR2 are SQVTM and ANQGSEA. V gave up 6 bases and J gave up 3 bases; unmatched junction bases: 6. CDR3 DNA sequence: TGCAGCGTCACCGGGACTAGCGGAGAAGAGACCCAGTACTTC. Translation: CSVTGTSGEETQYF.

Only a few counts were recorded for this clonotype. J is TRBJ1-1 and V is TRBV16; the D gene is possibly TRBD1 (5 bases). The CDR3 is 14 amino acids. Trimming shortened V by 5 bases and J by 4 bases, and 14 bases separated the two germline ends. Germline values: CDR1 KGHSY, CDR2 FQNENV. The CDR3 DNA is TGTGCCAGCAGCTCACGGTGGGGGGTCACTGAAGCTTTCTTT. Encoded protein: CASSSRWGVTEAFF. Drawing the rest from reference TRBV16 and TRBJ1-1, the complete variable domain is GEEVAQTPKHLVRGEGQKAKLYCAPIKGHSYVFWYQQVLKNEFKFLISFQNENVFDETGMPKERFSAKCLPNSPCSLEIQATKLEDSAVYFCASSSRWGVTEAFFGQGTRLTVV.

CDR3 in amino acids: CASSEARTVTYEQYF. CDR3 DNA sequence: TGTGCCAGCAGTGAAGCCAGGACAGTTACCTACGAGCAGTACTTC. This sequence joins TRBV2 and TRBJ2-7; D is perhaps TRBD1 (6 bases). From germline, CDR1 is SNHLY and CDR2 FYNNEI. Trimming took 0 bases from V and 2 from J, leaving 11 bases between them. The CDR3 length is 15 residues.

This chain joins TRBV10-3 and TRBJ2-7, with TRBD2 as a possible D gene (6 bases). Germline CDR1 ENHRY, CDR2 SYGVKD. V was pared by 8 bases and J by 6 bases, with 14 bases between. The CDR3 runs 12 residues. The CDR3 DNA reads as TGTGCCATCGCGGAGGGACCCCCCGAGCAGTACTTC. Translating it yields CAIAEGPPEQYF.

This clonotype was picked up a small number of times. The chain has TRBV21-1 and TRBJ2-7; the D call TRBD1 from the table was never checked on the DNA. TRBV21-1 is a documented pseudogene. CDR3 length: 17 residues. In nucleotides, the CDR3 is TGTGCCAGCAGCAAGGGACGACAGGGGAAGAGGACCTACGAGCAGTACGTC. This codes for CASSKGRQGKRTYEQYV.

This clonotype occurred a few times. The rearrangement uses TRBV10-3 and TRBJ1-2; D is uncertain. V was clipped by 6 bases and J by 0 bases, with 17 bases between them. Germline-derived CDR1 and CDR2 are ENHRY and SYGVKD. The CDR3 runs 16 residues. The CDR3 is CAISEDRWGSNYGYTF. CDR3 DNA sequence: TGTGCCATCAGCGAGGACCGATGGGGATCTAACTATGGCTACACCTTC.

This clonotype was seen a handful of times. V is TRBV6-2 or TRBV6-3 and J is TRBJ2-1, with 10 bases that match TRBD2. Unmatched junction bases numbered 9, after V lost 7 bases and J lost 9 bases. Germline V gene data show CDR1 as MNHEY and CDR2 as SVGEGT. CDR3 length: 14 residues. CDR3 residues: CASTQGLAVGEQFF. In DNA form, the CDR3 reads TGTGCCAGCACCCAAGGACTAGCGGTGGGTGAGCAGTTCTTC.

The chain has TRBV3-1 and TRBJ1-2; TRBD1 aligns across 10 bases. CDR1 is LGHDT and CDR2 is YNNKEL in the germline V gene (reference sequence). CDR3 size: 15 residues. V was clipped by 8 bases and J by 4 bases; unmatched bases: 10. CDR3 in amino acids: CASGRGQGTSYGYTF. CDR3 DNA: TGTGCCAGCGGGAGGGGACAGGGGACGTCCTATGGCTACACCTTC. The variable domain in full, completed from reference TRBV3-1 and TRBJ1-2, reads DTAVSQTPKYLVTQMGNDKSIKCEQNLGHDTMYWYKQDSKKFLKIMFSYNNKELIINETVPNRFSPKSPDKAHLNLHINSLELGDSAVYFCASGRGQGTSYGYTFGSGTRLTVV.